A selection of T cell receptor beta chains follows, all from one sample in a study of control samples from healthy donors and cancer patients. Some clones are missing from TCRdb's copy, which holds only in-frame ones; the method was immunoSEQ multiplex PCR. In the table there are fewer than 9,500 clones, roughly nine tenths of which are singletons. The source material was PBMCs. These receptors were taken from a man between 60 and 75 years old with colorectal cancer. The CDR3 runs from the conserved cysteine through the conserved F or W. Fields, in order: J gene, D gene, clone size, V gene, CDR3 length, CDR3 DNA, CDR3 protein. D genes are given only for firm matches. Size is stated for part of the rows, as once, few or many counts, or as a class when the clone is expanded.

J: TRBJ1-2; D: -; size: -; V: TRBV4-1; length: 15; DNA: TGCGCCAGCAGCCAATCGATTATAGCTAACTATGGCTACACCTTC; CDR3: CASSQSIIANYGYTF
J: TRBJ2-3; D: TRBD2; size: -; V: TRBV5-4; length: 18; DNA: TGTGCCAGCAGCTTGGCGCTTCGCGGGGGGGCCCTAGCAGATACGCAGTATTTT; CDR3: CASSLALRGGALADTQYF
J: TRBJ2-6; D: -; size: -; V: TRBV11-2; length: 18; DNA: TGCGCCAGCAGCCCTTTCGGAACAAGCAACAAAGTCGCCAACGTCCTGACTTTC; CDR3: CASSPFGTSNKVANVLTF
J: TRBJ2-3; D: -; size: -; V: TRBV19; length: 13; DNA: TGTGCCAGTAGCCCCACCCCGGGAGATACGCAGTATTTT; CDR3: CASSPTPGDTQYF
J: TRBJ1-5; D: -; size: -; V: TRBV28; length: 15; DNA: TGTGCCAGCAGTTTCGTGGATCTCCAGAATCAGCCCCAGCATTTT; CDR3: CASSFVDLQNQPQHF
J: TRBJ1-4; D: -; size: once; V: TRBV19; length: 14; DNA: TGTGCCAGTAGTACAGGGGTCCGAAATGAAAAACTGTTTTTT; CDR3: CASSTGVRNEKLFF
J: TRBJ1-1; D: -; size: -; V: TRBV18; length: 14; DNA: TGTGCCAGCTCACCTCAGGGTCTCGGGACTGAAGCTTTCTTT; CDR3: CASSPQGLGTEAFF
J: TRBJ1-2; D: -; size: -; V: TRBV4-2; length: 13; DNA: TGTGCCAGCAGCCAAGAAGGGTGGGATGGCTACACCTTC; CDR3: CASSQEGWDGYTF
J: TRBJ2-1; D: -; size: -; V: TRBV28; length: 16; DNA: TGTGCCAGCAGTTTATGGAGGGCAAGTCGGCCAAATGAGCAGTTCTTC; CDR3: CASSLWRASRPNEQFF
J: TRBJ2-2; D: -; size: -; V: TRBV2; length: 16; DNA: TGTGCCAGCAGTGAACGGGGTAAAGGAATGGACGGGGAGCTGTTTTTT; CDR3: CASSERGKGMDGELFF
J: TRBJ2-7; D: -; size: -; V: TRBV28; length: 16; DNA: TGTGCCAGCCGAAATCCCGGTGACAGGCGAGGGTACGAGCAGTACTTC; CDR3: CASRNPGDRRGYEQYF
J: TRBJ2-7; D: TRBD2; size: -; V: TRBV4-1; length: 18; DNA: TGCGCCAGCAGCCAAGGGCTAGCGGGGGGGGGTCGCTCCTACGAGCAGTACTTC; CDR3: CASSQGLAGGGRSYEQYF
J: TRBJ1-2; D: TRBD1; size: -; V: TRBV5-1; length: 15; DNA: TGCGCCAGCAGCGTGGACCGGGACAGCTCCTATGGCTACACCTTC; CDR3: CASSVDRDSSYGYTF